Listed below are T cell receptor beta chains from one sample, sequenced in a study of shared clonotypes between healthy human individuals. The data were produced by immunoSEQ multiplex PCR, yet TCRdb's version contains in-frame clones alone and is incomplete. Of about 2.1 million clones listed, 85% to 95% were seen once; the top ten hold over 1.5%. The material sequenced was naive CD8+ T cells from PBMCs. The receptors come from a man aged 18 to 29 in good health. Some clones in this sample may be carry-over from other donors' samples. Each CDR3 is given with its conserved first and last residue. A D gene is named only where the DNA matches it firmly. Clone size appears in some rows only: once, few, many, or a class for an expanded clone.

clone_size j_call d_call v_call cdr3_aa cdr3_nt
- TRBJ2-1 TRBD1 TRBV11-2 CASSLGTGANEQFF TGTGCCAGCAGCTTAGGGACAGGGGCCAATGAGCAGTTCTTC
- TRBJ1-2 TRBD1 TRBV19 CASRTGIGYTF TGTGCCAGCAGGACAGGGATTGGCTACACCTTC
once TRBJ1-3 - TRBV9 CASSVGRGGNTIYF TGTGCCAGCAGCGTGGGCAGGGGAGGAAACACCATATATTTT
- TRBJ2-3 - TRBV4-2 CASRPGHFKTDTQYF TGTGCCAGCAGGCCTGGACACTTCAAAACAGATACGCAGTATTTT
- TRBJ2-7 TRBD2 TRBV11-2 CASSLVTSGWEQYF TGTGCCAGCAGCTTAGTCACTAGCGGGTGGGAGCAGTACTTC
- TRBJ2-4 - TRBV9 CASSVDTGNSRGDIQYF TGTGCCAGCAGCGTAGATACGGGGAACAGTAGGGGGGACATTCAGTACTTC
- TRBJ1-1 TRBD1 TRBV5-8 CASSFGQGRWTEAFF TGTGCCAGCAGCTTCGGACAGGGTCGATGGACTGAAGCTTTCTTT
- TRBJ2-1 TRBD2 TRBV4-1 CASSPHPGLAGGRAMLNEQFF TGCGCCAGCAGCCCCCACCCGGGACTAGCGGGAGGACGGGCCATGTTGAATGAGCAGTTCTTC
- TRBJ1-1 - TRBV2 CASSPGRNTEAFF TGTGCCAGCAGCCCGGGCAGGAACACTGAAGCTTTCTTT
- TRBJ1-5 TRBD1 TRBV28 CASSPPGTVYSNQPQHF TGTGCCAGCAGCCCTCCCGGGACAGTCTATAGCAATCAGCCCCAGCATTTT
- TRBJ1-1 - TRBV5-1 CASSPNSATAVGEAFF TGCGCCAGCAGCCCCAATTCAGCCACAGCCGTCGGAGAAGCTTTCTTT
- TRBJ2-1 - TRBV12-5 CASGLGQYNEQFF TGTGCTAGTGGCCTAGGACAGTACAATGAGCAGTTCTTC
- TRBJ1-2 - TRBV23-1 CASSQSGRSQGLYTF TGCGCCAGCAGTCAATCGGGTCGGTCCCAGGGGCTCTACACCTTC
- TRBJ2-7 - TRBV5-1 CASSLLGEQYF TGCGCCAGCAGCTTGTTAGGGGAGCAGTACTTC
- TRBJ1-2 - TRBV20-1 CSARVNGYTF TGCAGTGCTCGCGTAAATGGCTACACCTTC
- TRBJ2-7 - TRBV6-6 CASSYALEQYF TGTGCCAGCAGTTACGCCCTCGAGCAGTACTTC
- TRBJ1-2 TRBD1 TRBV9 CASSVDSGRQGADYGYTF TGTGCCAGCAGCGTAGATTCAGGGCGTCAGGGGGCGGACTATGGCTACACCTTC
- TRBJ1-2 - TRBV15 CATSARQTPGMGLGYTF TGTGCCACCAGCGCTCGACAGACACCAGGGATGGGATTGGGCTACACCTTC
- TRBJ1-1 - TRBV5-5 CASSSRSYREGDTEAFF TGTGCCAGCAGCTCACGAAGCTACAGGGAGGGGGACACTGAAGCTTTCTTT
- TRBJ2-7 - TRBV18 CASSEDSQIIYEQYF TGTGCCAGCTCAGAGGACTCTCAGATAATCTACGAGCAGTACTTC
- TRBJ2-1 TRBD1 TRBV30 CAWRGQGIFF TGTGCCTGGAGGGGACAGGGAATTTTCTTC
- TRBJ2-5 - TRBV29-1 CSVEVGRGETQYF TGCAGCGTTGAAGTGGGGCGGGGAGAGACCCAGTACTTC
- TRBJ2-7 - TRBV10-3 CAISSGGRTYEQYF TGTGCCATCAGTAGCGGCGGGCGTACCTACGAGCAGTACTTC
- TRBJ1-2 TRBD1 TRBV5-6 CASSARTGYGYTF TGTGCCAGCAGCGCAAGGACAGGCTATGGCTACACCTTC
- TRBJ2-7 - TRBV6-5 CASSLMPGSEQYF TGTGCCAGCAGTTTAATGCCCGGGAGCGAGCAGTACTTC
- TRBJ1-5 - TRBV28 CASSDRTNQPQHF TGTGCCAGCTCCGACAGGACCAATCAGCCCCAGCATTTT
- TRBJ2-7 - TRBV6-6 CASSYYETTYEQYF TGTGCCAGCAGTTATTACGAAACGACCTACGAGCAGTACTTC
- TRBJ2-7 - TRBV2 CASRASSVRYEQYF TGTGCCAGCAGGGCCTCTAGCGTCCGTTACGAGCAGTACTTC
- TRBJ1-5 - TRBV11-3 CASSAFWADQPQHF TGTGCCAGCAGCGCCTTCTGGGCGGATCAGCCCCAGCATTTT
- TRBJ1-2 - TRBV27 CASSLSRRSSYGYTF TGTGCCAGCAGTTTATCAAGGCGCAGTTCCTATGGCTACACCTTC
- TRBJ2-1 TRBD2 TRBV7-8 CASSLVPSGSPINEQFF TGTGCCAGCAGCTTAGTACCTAGCGGGAGTCCCATCAATGAGCAGTTCTTC
once TRBJ2-1 TRBD2 TRBV7-9 CASSASLAGGEQFF TGTGCCAGCAGCGCCTCACTAGCGGGCGGTGAGCAGTTCTTC
- TRBJ1-5 - TRBV28 CASNPWGAVQPQHF TGTGCCAGCAACCCCTGGGGGGCCGTTCAGCCCCAGCATTTT
- TRBJ2-5 - TRBV9 CASSVAAGAVETQYF TGTGCCAGCAGCGTAGCGGCAGGAGCTGTGGAGACCCAGTACTTC
- TRBJ2-1 TRBD2 TRBV15 CATGSGTSLQRDEQFF TGTGCCACCGGATCCGGGACTAGTCTTCAGCGGGATGAGCAGTTCTTC
- TRBJ2-5 - TRBV9 CASSRKSGETQYF TGTGCCAGCAGCAGGAAAAGCGGAGAGACCCAGTACTTC
- TRBJ2-1 TRBD2 TRBV27 CASSFGPAGASYNEQFF TGTGCCAGCAGTTTTGGACCAGCGGGGGCCTCCTACAATGAGCAGTTCTTC
- TRBJ2-2 TRBD2 TRBV14 CASSPIRAGSNTGELFF TGTGCCAGCAGCCCCATAAGAGCGGGATCGAACACCGGGGAGCTGTTTTTT
- TRBJ1-2 - TRBV19 CASRDLPGAQPQGYGYTF TGTGCCAGTAGGGACCTGCCGGGGGCCCAACCTCAGGGCTATGGCTACACCTTC
once TRBJ2-1 - TRBV25-1 CASSVGHEQFF TGTGCCAGCAGTGTCGGGCATGAGCAGTTCTTC
- TRBJ1-5 - TRBV19 CASSINRWGNQPQHF TGTGCCAGTAGTATAAACAGGTGGGGGAATCAGCCCCAGCATTTT
- TRBJ2-7 TRBD2 TRBV10-3 CAIRGRDSYEQYF TGTGCCATCAGGGGGAGGGACTCCTACGAGCAGTACTTC
- TRBJ1-1 - TRBV13 CASSLESGTEAFF TGTGCCAGCAGCTTAGAAAGCGGCACTGAAGCTTTCTTT
- TRBJ2-1 TRBD1 TRBV7-9 CASSFWGQTHYNEQFF TGTGCCAGCAGCTTTTGGGGACAGACCCACTACAATGAGCAGTTCTTC
- TRBJ2-7 - TRBV7-6 CASSLGVRTASYEQYF TGTGCCAGCAGCTTAGGGGTCCGGACTGCGTCCTACGAGCAGTACTTC
once TRBJ2-2 TRBD2 TRBV19 CASSIGTSGTGELFF TGTGCCAGTAGTATAGGGACTAGCGGTACCGGGGAGCTGTTTTTT
- TRBJ2-3 - TRBV7-9 CASSLPVGPQRDTQYF TGTGCCAGCAGCTTACCCGTGGGACCACAACGGGATACGCAGTATTTT
- TRBJ2-1 - TRBV30 CAWSVKGRINEQFF TGTGCCTGGAGTGTAAAGGGCAGAATCAATGAGCAGTTCTTC
- TRBJ1-3 - TRBV19 CASSIWTSSGNTIYF TGTGCCAGTAGTATTTGGACAAGCTCTGGAAACACCATATATTTT
- TRBJ1-2 - TRBV5-4 CASSFPSYGYTF TGTGCCAGCAGCTTTCCGTCCTATGGCTACACCTTC
- TRBJ1-1 - TRBV13 CASSGPGELMNTEAFF TGTGCCAGCAGCGGGCCAGGGGAACTCATGAACACTGAAGCTTTCTTT
- TRBJ1-2 - TRBV4-3 CASSQGPPRGYGYTF TGCGCCAGCAGCCAAGGTCCACCGAGGGGCTATGGCTACACCTTC
- TRBJ2-1 TRBD2 TRBV5-6 CASSAATGTSGLVNEQFF TGTGCCAGCAGCGCCGCAACTGGGACTAGCGGGTTGGTCAATGAGCAGTTCTTC